Sequencing of this T cell receptor (beta chain) was carried out in a study of shared clonotypes between healthy human individuals. Study context: The plates for each donor numbered three CD4 naive, three CD4 memory, two CD8 naive and one CD8 memory.

Profiling relied on immunoSEQ multiplex PCR, and the TCRdb table lists in-frame clones only, not all of them. The table shows around 1.1 million clones, with about 80% occurring only once. V dropped 5 bases and J dropped 6; count of bases not matched to a gene: 8. The CDR3 runs 16 residues. Germline V gene lookup returns CDR1 SEHNR and CDR2 FQNEAQ (reference sequence). Sequencing input: memory CD4+ T cells from PBMCs. Documented subset: CD45RA-negative fraction. The gene calls are TRBV7-9 and TRBJ2-7; the match to TRBD2 covers 15 bases. This clonotype originated in a man in his late teens or twenties in good health. Some clones in this sample may be carry-over from other donors' samples. Here the CDR3 reads CASSRSGLAGGSEQYF. The CDR3 nucleotides read TGTGCCAGCAGCCGATCGGGACTAGCGGGAGGATCCGAGCAGTACTTC.